This T cell receptor (beta chain) emerged from a study of T cell repertoires in ileal Crohn's disease. Turning to the study itself: All patients had surgery for stricturing (about 61%) or penetrating (about 40%) disease. General study findings and limits: Active smokers at surgery had more clonal expansions than non-smokers.

Concerning this clone itself: The antigen remains undetermined.

Each sample's TCRB immunosequencing used about 0.5 micrograms of biopsy DNA. The repertoire was sequenced with immunoSEQ multiplex PCR; TCRdb's copy has only in-frame clones and lacks some. Counted here are about 14,000 clones, 70% occurring once; the ten biggest clones make up 5.9%. The germline V gene encodes CDR1 MNHNS and CDR2 SASEGT. The CDR3 has 13 residues. Deletions cut 2 bases from V and 1 base from J, with 5 bases between. The rearrangement links TRBV6-1 to TRBJ1-1; D is unclear. The sample comprised ileal tissue. This sequence originates from an adult with Crohn's disease. For the CDR3, the DNA is TGTGCCAGCAGTGAACAGGAGAACACTGAAGCTTTCTTT. This encodes CASSEQENTEAFF.